A few counts support the clone carrying this TCR beta chain. Its target is unknown. This specimen belongs to a study of T cell repertoires in cytomegalovirus infection. Study-wide findings and caveats: Identification of carriers of CMV plus the relevant HLA was achieved through cumulative public TCR beta family frequency.

TCRdb ran MiXCR on the reads and lists one entry per CDR3 protein. The sample consists of 55,000 to 70,000 distinct CDR3 sequences, around 34% of them appearing once. The V gene end was trimmed by 6 bases and the J gene end by 3 bases; junction bases not matched to a gene: 7. Per germline, CDR1 MDHEN and CDR2 SYDVKM. The CDR3 runs to 15 residues. The sequence derives from a human donor in good health (CMV status not recorded). Some clones in this sample may be carry-over from other donors' samples. The chain is built from TRBV28 and TRBJ2-3; 9 bases are shared with TRBD1. Material for sequencing was PBMCs, sequenced either directly or after in vitro stimulation (not recorded which). The CDR3 loop reads CASRQPGQGTDTQYF. The CDR3 bases are TGTGCCAGCAGACAACCGGGACAGGGTACAGATACGCAGTATTTT.